This TCR beta chain is from a study of beta chain features in type 1 diabetes. Looking at the study overall: Examination of sorted cells across all samples involved 98,000,000 or so cells.

This clone was recorded at least ten times. The germline V gene encodes CDR1 MDHEN and CDR2 SYDVKM. The trim removed 5 bases at V and 2 bases at J, leaving 5 bases unmatched. The CDR3 loop spans 15 amino acids. What was sequenced were expressed TCRB transcripts, since all of the isolated RNA had been reverse transcribed. Using immunoSEQ multiplex PCR, the repertoire was profiled, and TCRdb retains in-frame clones only, with some absent. Here the sample spans more than 150,000 clones, about 13% being singletons. This sequence joins TRBV28 and TRBJ2-1; 8 bases align to TRBD1. The sample was central memory CD4+ T cells from blood. The receptor's source is a woman under 30 in good health. Written as DNA, the CDR3 is TGTGCCAGCAGTCTCGACAGGGGAACCTACAATGAGCAGTTCTTC. This sequence encodes CASSLDRGTYNEQFF. Drawing the rest from reference TRBV28 and TRBJ2-1, the complete variable domain is DVKVTQSSRYLVKRTGEKVFLECVQDMDHENMFWYRQDPGLGLRLIYFSYDVKMKEKGDIPEGYSVSREKKERFSLILESASTNQTSMYLCASSLDRGTYNEQFFGPGTRLTVL.